Following are 16 T cell receptor beta chains from one sample sequenced in a study of regulatory T cells in long-lasting Graves disease. Combining iRepertoire HTBI primers with Arm-PCR of CDR3 regions, the authors built TCR beta libraries. TCRdb reanalysed the multiplex PCR reads using MiXCR and keeps one entry per CDR3 protein. This sample has 450,000 to 600,000 distinct CDR3 sequences, with roughly 14% found just once. Time point of the sample: newly diagnosed GD, antithyroid drugs for less than 3 months. TCR sequences were obtained from RNA taken from PBMCs. In addition, the sample was reused for a study of T cells in Graves' hyperthyroidism and ophthalmopathy.

The sample in question was peripheral blood mononuclear cells (PBMCs), obtained at new diagnosis, from a patient treated with antithyroid drugs. The receptor source for this set is a man younger than 40 with Graves disease.

The rearrangement uses TRBV11-2 and TRBJ1-2; D possibly corresponds to TRBD1 (6 bases). CDR1 SGHAT and CDR2 FQNNGV come from the germline V gene. V lost 5 bases, J lost 5 bases, and 18 bases lay in between. The CDR3 loop spans 15 amino acids. The CDR3 coding sequence is TGTGCCAGCAGCAAAAACAGGGTGCCGGATTATGGCTACACCTTC. Its translation: CASSKNRVPDYGYTF.

This clonotype occurred many times. V is TRBV12-3 or TRBV12-4 and J is TRBJ2-4; a weak D match, TRBD2 (5 bases). The CDR3 spans 17 residues. With 6 bases removed from V and 3 bases from J, the gap between germline ends came to 21 bases. The DNA of the CDR3 is TGTGCCAGCAGCCCCGGAACCGGGGTGGTTTTCAAAAACATTCAGTACTTC. The encoded protein is CASSPGTGVVFKNIQYF.

This clonotype was detected ten times or more. The chain uses TRBV12-3 or TRBV12-4 and TRBJ2-5, with D possibly being TRBD1 (5 bases). CDR3 length: 14 amino acids. Trimming left V 3 bases short and J 3 bases short, with 11 bases between. CDR3 region: CASSFQGREETQYF. In DNA form, the CDR3 reads TGTGCCAGCAGTTTTCAGGGAAGGGAAGAGACCCAGTACTTC.

There are many counts of this clonotype. The V call is TRBV30, the J call TRBJ1-5; D remains unclear. The length of the CDR3 is 13 residues. Germline loops: CDR1 GTSNPN, CDR2 SVGIG (reference sequence). Trimming left V 0 bases short and J 3 bases short, with 6 bases between. The CDR3 spells CAWSVQTNQPQHF. CDR3 nucleotide sequence: TGTGCCTGGAGTGTACAGACCAATCAGCCCCAGCATTTT.

This clonotype was counted many times. The chain recombines TRBV7-9 with TRBJ2-7; the D gene could be TRBD1 or TRBD2 (5 bases each). The CDR3 covers 16 residues. V lost 5 bases and J lost 5, with 22 bases in between. Germline V gene lookup returns CDR1 SEHNR and CDR2 FQNEAQ (reference sequence). CDR3 sequence: CASSPGAAILGDEQYF. CDR3 DNA sequence: TGTGCCAGCAGCCCCGGGGCAGCGATATTAGGGGACGAGCAGTACTTC. Filled out from reference TRBV7-9 and TRBJ2-7, the complete variable domain reads DTGVSQNPRHKITKRGQNVTFRCDPISEHNRLYWYRQTLGQGPEFLTYFQNEAQLEKSRLLSDRFSAERPKGSFSTLEIQRTEQGDSAMYLCASSPGAAILGDEQYFGPGTRLTVT.

At least ten counts were recorded for this clonotype. The chain joins TRBV11-1 to TRBJ2-1; 7 bases align to TRBD2. In germline, CDR1 is SGHAT, CDR2 FQDESV (reference sequence). This CDR3 region has 16 residues. J lost 8 bases, V lost 7 bases, and 17 bases had no gene match. The CDR3 spells CASTSLGLAEGDEQFF. CDR3 DNA: TGTGCCAGCACCTCCCTTGGGCTAGCGGAGGGAGATGAGCAGTTCTTC.

This clonotype occurred many times. The V gene is TRBV12-3 or TRBV12-4, the J gene TRBJ2-1; the D gene is possibly TRBD2 (5 bases). CDR3 length: 13 residues. The germline V and J ends were trimmed by 6 bases and 10 bases, with 16 bases remaining between them. The CDR3 is CASSRDFPGEQFF. In DNA form, the CDR3 reads TGTGCCAGCAGCCGGGATTTTCCGGGGGAGCAGTTCTTC.

The chain carries TRBV10-3 and TRBJ2-1; D possibly corresponds to TRBD1 (5 bases). CDR1 and CDR2 (germline): ENHRY, SYGVKD. This CDR3 region has 14 residues. V dropped 11 bases and J dropped 0 bases, with 14 bases sitting between them. This CDR3 is CALGPSSSYNEQFF. For the CDR3, the DNA is TGTGCCTTGGGGCCGTCGAGCTCCTACAATGAGCAGTTCTTC.

The chain is built from TRBV5-4 and TRBJ2-7, with 14 bases matching TRBD2. J was trimmed by 4 bases and V by 4 bases; bases with no gene match: 7. The germline V gene encodes CDR1 SGHNT and CDR2 YYREEE (reference sequence). The CDR3 is 16 amino acids. The CDR3 spells CASSPGTSGSGYEQYF. The CDR3 region has the DNA TGTGCCAGCAGCCCAGGGACTAGCGGGAGTGGGTACGAGCAGTACTTC.

This clonotype has ten or more counts. V usage is TRBV12-5 and J usage is TRBJ1-5, with unresolved D. The ends were cut back, 1 base at V and 6 bases at J, with 1 base in the middle. CDR3 length: 11 residues. Per germline, CDR1 LGHNT and CDR2 FRNRAP. CDR3 amino acids: CASGLGQPQHF. The CDR3 DNA reads as TGTGCTAGTGGTTTGGGTCAGCCCCAGCATTTT.

This clonotype was counted ten times or more. This chain connects TRBV20-1 to TRBJ2-1; TRBD2 matches at 12 bases. Losses at the gene ends were 4 bases for V and 5 bases for J; bases not matched to a gene: 15. This CDR3 has 18 residues. Germline CDR1 is DFQATT and CDR2 is SNEGSKA (reference sequence). The CDR3 DNA reads as TGCAGTGCTACCAGACTAGCGGGAGTTTTTGCGGCGGACAATGAGCAGTTCTTC. Protein product: CSATRLAGVFAADNEQFF.

This clonotype was found many times. This sequence joins TRBV5-1 and TRBJ1-4, with a possible D match to TRBD1 (5 bases). CDR3 length equals 13 residues. From germline, CDR1 is SGHRS and CDR2 YFSETQ. V was clipped by 5 bases and J by 6 bases, with 11 bases between them. CDR3 nucleotides: TGCGCCAGCAGGATGGGAGGGGATGAAAAACTGTTTTTT. Its protein product is CASRMGGDEKLFF.

The V call is TRBV27, the J call TRBJ2-7; 12 bases fit TRBD2. CDR1 is MNHEY, CDR2 SMNVEV, per germline (reference sequence). The CDR3 extends over 15 amino acids. After removal of 7 bases from V and 6 bases from J, the junction contained 10 bases not matched to a gene. Written as DNA, the CDR3 is TGTGCCAGCAACCCGGCCGGGACTAGCGGGTCCGAGCAGTACTTC. Residues: CASNPAGTSGSEQYF.

The chain couples TRBV29-1 to TRBJ1-4; 9 nucleotides line up with TRBD1. The V gene's germline CDR1 is SQVTM and CDR2 ANQGSEA. The ends lost 5 bases at V and 4 bases at J; junction bases unmatched: 5. The CDR3 spans 14 residues. The DNA of the CDR3 is TGCAGCGTTACCACAGGGGGCCGTAATGAAAAACTGTTTTTT. Encoded protein: CSVTTGGRNEKLFF.

Comment on this clonotype: At one end the junction does not follow the germline gene, possibly because of a read error. The chain joins TRBV7-2 to TRBJ2-7; D unclear. Germline V gene sequence: CDR1 SGHTA, CDR2 FQGNSA. CDR3 size: 15 residues. CDR3 region: CAGSTFHSTTYEQYF. The CDR3 DNA sequence: TGTGCCGGCAGCACATTTCACTCAACGACCTACGAGCAGTACTTC. The whole variable domain, remainder taken from reference TRBV7-2 and TRBJ2-7, is GAGVSQSPSNKVTEKGKDVELRCDPISGHTALYWYRQSLGQGLEFLIYFQGNSAPDKSGLPSDRFSAERTGGSVSTLTIQRTQQEDSAVYLCAGSTFHSTTYEQYFGPGTRLTVT.

The chain carries TRBV28 and TRBJ2-4; D is tentatively TRBD1 or TRBD2 (5 bases each). The CDR3 is 15 amino acids. Germline values: CDR1 MDHEN, CDR2 SYDVKM. V shed 7 bases and J shed 5 bases, with 18 bases lying between them. For the CDR3, the DNA is TGTGCCAGCACTCCCGGGGCAGGGAACCAAAACATTCAGTACTTC. Protein: CASTPGAGNQNIQYF. The full variable domain, completed using reference TRBV28 and TRBJ2-4, is DVKVTQSSRYLVKRTGEKVFLECVQDMDHENMFWYRQDPGLGLRLIYFSYDVKMKEKGDIPEGYSVSREKKERFSLILESASTNQTSMYLCASTPGAGNQNIQYFGAGTRLSVL.